A few counts support the clone carrying this TCR beta chain. The entry originates in a study of T cells after yellow fever vaccination. In the study overall: Where fractions had low cell numbers, libraries were prepared from them with the SMART-Seq v4 Ultra Low Input RNA kit. Study-level results: At less than 97% for CD4 and just over 85% for CD8, most primary-vaccination clones showed up again after the booster.

Production of TCR cDNA was by 5'RACE template switching, which also added a universal primer site and UMIs. From the 5' RACE reads, TCRdb called clonotypes with MiXCR, one entry per CDR3 protein. The sample gives approximately 96,000 distinct CDR3 sequences, about 8.8% of which show up once; approximately 15% is in the top ten. Sequencing used CD8+ T cells not binding an NS4B(214-222) dextramer, sorted from PBMCs, obtained less than 16 days after the first yellow fever vaccination. The clonotype originates from a man younger than 35 who received the YFV17D yellow fever vaccine.

CDR3 DNA: TGCGCCAGCAGCTTTTTTGGAGACAGGGCCGGGATAGAGACCCAGTACTTC. It specifies CASSFFGDRAGIETQYF. This rearrangement joins TRBV5-1 to TRBJ2-5; 7 bases are a match to TRBD1. The CDR3 is 17 residues long. Germline-derived CDR1 and CDR2 are SGHRS and YFSETQ. V trimming: 2 bases; J trimming: 4 bases; junction bases outside the gene matches: 14.